The 7 T cell receptor beta chains in this list originate from one sample, sequenced in a study of early T cells in non-severe SARS-CoV-2 infection. TCRdb reanalysed the 5' RACE reads using MiXCR and keeps one entry per CDR3 protein. Of about 110,000 distinct CDR3 sequences listed, 12% were seen once; the top ten hold roughly 2.9%. Sequenced material: whole blood. Receptors originate from an adult who was a healthcare worker with PCR-confirmed SARS-CoV-2 infection or an uninfected control (not recorded which).

J is TRBJ2-3 and V is TRBV6-5; D is possibly TRBD1 or TRBD2 (6 bases each). The CDR3 is made up of 18 amino acids. Trimming pared 6 bases from V and 0 bases from J, leaving 22 bases between. Per germline, CDR1 MNHEY and CDR2 SVGAGI. CDR3 region: CASSPLVGGPASTDTQYF. The CDR3 region has the DNA TGTGCCAGCAGCCCGCTAGTGGGGGGCCCTGCTAGCACAGATACGCAGTATTTT.

This clonotype was seen ten or more times. V is TRBV19 and J is TRBJ1-5, with TRBD1 matching 11 bases. V was clipped by 2 bases and J by 5 bases; unmatched bases: 2. The length of the CDR3 is 15 residues. Germline V gives CDR1 LNHDA, CDR2 SQIVND (reference sequence). CDR3 bases: TGTGCCAGTAGTATAACGGGACAGGGGGATCAGCCCCAGCATTTT. Translating it yields CASSITGQGDQPQHF.

The chain is built from TRBV6-2 or TRBV6-3 and TRBJ2-5; 8 bases map to TRBD2. V lost 7 bases and J lost 5; bases outside the gene matches: 12. The CDR3 is 15 residues long. Germline CDR1 MNHEY, CDR2 SVGEGT. The CDR3 region has the DNA TGTGCCAGCACCCCGGCCTTAGCGGGGTCGGAGACCCAGTACTTC. Residues: CASTPALAGSETQYF.

This clonotype was detected many times. The rearrangement links TRBV6-4 to TRBJ2-3; D is undetermined. V was cut by 3 bases and J by 1 base, with 8 bases left in between. There are 14 residues in the CDR3. Looked up from germline, CDR1 is MRHNA and CDR2 is SNTAGT. The chain's CDR3 is CASSEGQGTDTQYF. CDR3 nucleotides: TGTGCCAGCAGTGAAGGCCAGGGCACAGATACGCAGTATTTT.

This clonotype was seen at least ten times. The V and J genes are TRBV5-5 and TRBJ2-6; D not certain. The CDR3 runs to 15 residues. Trimming left V 0 bases short and J 0 bases short, with 4 bases between. Germline values: CDR1 SGHKS, CDR2 YYEKEE (reference sequence). The CDR3 region is CASSLGDSGANVLTF. The CDR3 coding sequence is TGTGCCAGCAGCTTGGGTGACTCTGGGGCCAACGTCCTGACTTTC.

This clonotype was observed a few times. V usage is TRBV30 and J usage is TRBJ1-1; D is unresolved. The CDR3 covers 15 residues. The V end lost 2 bases, the J end lost 4 bases, and 17 bases lay between the germline ends. CDR1 and CDR2 (germline): GTSNPN, SVGIG (reference sequence). CDR3 sequence (DNA): TGTGCCTGGAGTCACAGTTCTACTACGGGCACTGAAGCTTTCTTT. Its translation is CAWSHSSTTGTEAFF.

Many counts were recorded for this clonotype. CDR3 residues: CASSLGDSSGGPQHF. For the CDR3, the DNA is TGTGCCAGCAGCTTAGGGGACAGCAGTGGGGGGCCCCAGCATTTT. V and J are TRBV7-9 and TRBJ1-5; the match to TRBD1 covers 7 bases. V lost 1 base and J lost 9; bases outside the gene matches: 9. Germline V CDR1 and CDR2: SEHNR, FQNEAQ (reference sequence). The CDR3 has 15 amino acids.